The rows below give T cell receptor beta chains drawn from one sample of a study of CD8 T cells in ankylosing spondylitis. TCRdb re-called the 5' RACE reads with MiXCR, one entry per CDR3 protein. The sample has some 340,000 distinct CDR3 sequences, roughly 14% seen once. Input material: blood, either unsorted or a sorted T cell fraction (not recorded which). Source of these receptors: a male donor with ankylosing spondylitis or in good health (not recorded which). CDR3s include the opening cysteine and the closing phenylalanine or tryptophan. The order of the fields is J gene, V gene, CDR3 protein.

>TRBJ2-3|TRBV4-2
CASSQVGGERTDTQYF
>TRBJ1-2|TRBV6-1
CASTPSQGSGYTF
>TRBJ2-3|TRBV29-1
CSVLAGGPGDTQYF
>TRBJ1-5|TRBV12-3/TRBV12-4
CASSTNRGGVQPQHF
>TRBJ1-6|TRBV3-1
CASSQESRGGNSPLHF
>TRBJ2-7|TRBV5-1
CASSLPSGAGEQYF
>TRBJ2-1|TRBV7-2
CASSWGGSYNEQFF
>TRBJ2-2|TRBV5-5
CASTLEGRVTGELFF
>TRBJ2-7|TRBV11-1
CASSLLESYEQYF
>TRBJ2-3|TRBV5-1
CASSWGPGADTQYF
>TRBJ2-7|TRBV5-1
CASSPGTSGYSYEQYF
>TRBJ1-2|TRBV27
CASSSSPGGHYGYTF
>TRBJ2-1|TRBV29-1
CSVERGAYNEQFF
>TRBJ1-1|TRBV10-3
CAIGPGQVNTEAFF
>TRBJ2-5|TRBV7-9
CASSPGPPETQYF
>TRBJ1-1|TRBV6-1
CASQFEDTEAFF
>TRBJ1-2|TRBV4-1
CASSHAGYGYTF
>TRBJ2-7|TRBV5-4
CASTAQGGGYEQYF
>TRBJ2-1|TRBV5-6
CASSLIRSSYNEQFF
>TRBJ2-5|TRBV27
CASSTWTSGRVETQYF